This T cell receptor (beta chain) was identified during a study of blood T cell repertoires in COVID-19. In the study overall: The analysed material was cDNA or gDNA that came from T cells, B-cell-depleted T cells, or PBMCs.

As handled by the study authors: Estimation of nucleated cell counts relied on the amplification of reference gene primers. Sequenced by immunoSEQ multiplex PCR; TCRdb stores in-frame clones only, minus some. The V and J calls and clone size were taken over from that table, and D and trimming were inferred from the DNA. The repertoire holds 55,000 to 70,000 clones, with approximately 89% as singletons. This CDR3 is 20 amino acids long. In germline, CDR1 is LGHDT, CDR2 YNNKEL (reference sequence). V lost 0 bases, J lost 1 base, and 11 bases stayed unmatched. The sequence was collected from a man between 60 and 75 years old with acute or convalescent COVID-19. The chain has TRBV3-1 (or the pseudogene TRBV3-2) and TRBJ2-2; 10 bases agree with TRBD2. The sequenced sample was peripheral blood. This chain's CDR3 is CASSQELPFSGGWNTGELFF. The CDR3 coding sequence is TGTGCCAGCAGCCAAGAGCTTCCCTTTAGCGGGGGGTGGAACACCGGGGAGCTGTTTTTT.